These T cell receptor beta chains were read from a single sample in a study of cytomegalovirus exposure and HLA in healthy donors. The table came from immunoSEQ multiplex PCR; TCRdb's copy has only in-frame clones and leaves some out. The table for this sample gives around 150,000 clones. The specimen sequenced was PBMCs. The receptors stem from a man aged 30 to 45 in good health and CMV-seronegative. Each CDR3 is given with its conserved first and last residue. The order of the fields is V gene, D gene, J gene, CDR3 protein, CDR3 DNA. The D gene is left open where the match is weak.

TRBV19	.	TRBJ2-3	CASSFASLSTDTQYF	TGTGCCAGTAGTTTCGCTAGCCTTAGCACAGATACGCAGTATTTT
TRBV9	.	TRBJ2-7	CASSVAPREQGYEQYF	TGTGCCAGCAGCGTAGCCCCTCGGGAACAGGGTTACGAGCAGTACTTC
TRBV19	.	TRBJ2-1	CASSMLASYNEQFF	TGTGCCAGTAGTATGCTGGCCTCCTACAATGAGCAGTTCTTC
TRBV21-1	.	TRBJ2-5	CASTNTAGVETQYF	TGTGCCAGCACCAACACGGCCGGGGTGGAGACCCAGTACTTC
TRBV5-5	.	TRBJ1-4	CASSPTVRSGKLFF	TGTGCCAGCAGCCCGACAGTTAGGTCAGGGAAACTGTTTTTT
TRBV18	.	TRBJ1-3	CASSPRRDTGDTIYF	TGTGCCAGCTCACCCCGCCGGGACACCGGGGACACCATATATTTT
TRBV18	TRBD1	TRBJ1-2	CASSSGQGASGYTF	TGTGCCAGCTCATCGGGACAGGGGGCAAGTGGCTACACCTTC
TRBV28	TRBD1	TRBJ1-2	CASSLGQGDYGYTF	TGTGCCAGCAGTCTCGGACAGGGAGACTATGGCTACACCTTC
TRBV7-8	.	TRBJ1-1	CASSREEDTEAFF	TGTGCCAGCAGCCGGGAGGAGGACACTGAAGCTTTCTTT
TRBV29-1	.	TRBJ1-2	CSARDHNYGYTF	TGCAGCGCGCGGGACCATAACTATGGCTACACCTTC
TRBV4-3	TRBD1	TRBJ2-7	CASSQQGAGQGAYEQYF	TGCGCCAGCAGCCAGCAAGGGGCTGGACAGGGGGCCTACGAGCAGTACTTC
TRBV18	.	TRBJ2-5	CASSRYQETQYF	TGTGCCAGCTCCCGGTACCAAGAGACCCAGTACTTC
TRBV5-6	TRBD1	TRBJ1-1	CASSFRDRVDTEAFF	TGTGCCAGCAGCTTCCGGGACAGGGTGGACACTGAAGCTTTCTTT
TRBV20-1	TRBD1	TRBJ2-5	CSAGDRETQYF	TGCAGTGCGGGGGACAGAGAGACCCAGTACTTC
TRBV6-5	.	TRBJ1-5	CASSYSSNQPQHF	TGTGCCAGCAGTTACTCATCGAATCAGCCCCAGCATTTT
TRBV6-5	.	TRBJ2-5	CATSTGSVFAETQYF	TGTGCCACTAGTACGGGGTCGGTGTTTGCGGAGACCCAGTACTTC
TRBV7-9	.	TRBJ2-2	CASSTGVDTGELFF	TGTGCCAGCAGTACAGGAGTGGACACCGGGGAGCTGTTTTTT